This T cell receptor beta chain was recorded in a study of CD8 T cells in Susac syndrome. Regarding the study as a whole: CD4+ T cell repertoires in Susac syndrome exhibited no evidence of clonal expansion. The number of individuals included in the study's TCR sequencing and HLA analysis was acknowledged as relatively small.

It was with random hexamers that about 0.45 to 1 ug RNA was reverse transcribed. MiXCR was run by TCRdb on the immunoSEQ multiplex PCR reads, yielding one entry per CDR3 protein. The sample yields approximately 190,000 distinct CDR3 sequences, approximately 94% seen once. In regard to this clonotype: Its antigen is currently unknown.

V shed 5 bases and J shed 0 bases, with 11 bases lying between them. Germline CDR1 reads GTSNPN; CDR2 reads SVGIG (reference sequence). This CDR3 contains 13 residues. V gene TRBV30 combines with J gene TRBJ2-7, with D tentatively TRBD2 (6 bases). Sample: CD4+ T cells from PBMCs. The source of this sequence is a human donor with Susac syndrome. In nucleotides, the CDR3 is TGTGCCTGGGGGGGACTGGTCTCCTACGAGCAGTACTTC. It yields the protein CAWGGLVSYEQYF.